This T cell receptor (beta chain) was observed in a study of T cell repertoires in cytomegalovirus infection. About the research overall: The public TCR beta signatures pointed to both CMV infection and matching HLA type. Broader study findings: Within the response measured ex vivo, HLA-C-restricted CMV-specific TCR beta clonotypes were dominant.

Of note for this clonotype: Its matching antigen is unknown.

One entry per CDR3 protein, called by TCRdb with MiXCR from the reads. Among roughly 300,000 distinct CDR3 sequences listed, roughly 24% were seen once. What was sequenced was PBMCs. This TCR was recovered from a human donor in good health (CMV status not recorded). Some clones in this sample may be carry-over from other donors' samples.

The CDR3 nucleotides are TGTGCCAGCAGCCCTATAGCTGGGGGCAATCAGCCCCAGCATTTT. This translates into CASSPIAGGNQPQHF. The chain links TRBV5-5 to TRBJ1-5, with unresolved D. V was pared by 4 bases and J by 2 bases, with 13 bases between. CDR3 length: 15 amino acids. The germline V gene encodes CDR1 SGHKS and CDR2 YYEKEE (reference sequence).